This T cell receptor (beta chain) was obtained from a study of T cell repertoires in cytomegalovirus infection. Study background: Public TCR beta signatures were indicative of both CMV infection and a matching HLA type. Points from the study as a whole: Individuals carrying CMV plus the relevant HLA were identified by cumulative frequency of public TCR beta families. Dominant in the ex vivo response were TCR beta clonotypes restricted by HLA-C and specific for CMV.

TCRdb analysed the reads with MiXCR anew, one entry per CDR3 protein. The data show 800,000 to 950,000 distinct CDR3 sequences, 30% to 35% seen once. Germline values: CDR1 MNHEY, CDR2 SMNVEV (reference sequence). The CDR3 sequence is 13 residues long. The ends were cut back, 6 bases at V and 2 bases at J, with 11 bases in the middle. This clonotype was counted a few times. Its antigen is unidentified. This receptor was taken from a human donor in good health (CMV status not recorded). Some clones in this sample may be carry-over from other donors' samples. The source was cultured CD8+ T cells from PBMCs, collected from culture after CMV antigen stimulation. This chain connects TRBV27 to TRBJ2-7, with a tentative D call TRBD1 (6 bases). The CDR3, as DNA: TGTGCCAGCAGGGGGGACAACCCCTACGAGCAGTACTTC. Its translation: CASRGDNPYEQYF.